The 13 T cell receptor beta chains below come from one sample, sequenced in a study of identical twins. TCRdb re-derived calls from the 5' RACE reads in MiXCR, one entry per CDR3 protein. The table includes approximately 220,000 distinct CDR3 sequences, 9.4% detected once. The sample taken for sequencing was memory (CD45RO+) T cells sorted from blood. The receptor source for this set is a woman younger than 35 in good health.

Remarks on this clonotype: This may come from a read error, since a much larger clone is one base off. V and J are TRBV15 and TRBJ2-5, with D uncertain. V lost 0 bases and J 3 bases, leaving 5 bases between the germline ends. This CDR3 region has 13 residues. Germline V lookup: CDR1 LNHNV, CDR2 YYDKDF (reference sequence). Here the CDR3 reads CATSRDPKETQYF. The CDR3 DNA follows: TGTGCCACCAGCAGAGATCCCAAAGAGACCCAGTACTTC.

V gene TRBV7-8 combines with J gene TRBJ1-2; D call uncertain. The CDR3 totals 15 residues. The V gene lost 4 bases and the J gene lost 0 bases, with 12 bases spanning the gap. The germline V gene encodes CDR1 SGHVS and CDR2 FQNEAQ. The CDR3 coding sequence is TGTGCCAGCAGCTCGACTGAATTGACTAACTATGGCTACACCTTC. Protein product: CASSSTELTNYGYTF.

This clonotype appeared a few times. This sequence joins TRBV5-1 and TRBJ2-1, with D hard to call. The CDR3 sequence is 14 residues long. The germline V gene has CDR1 SGHRS and CDR2 YFSETQ. Trimming cost V 0 bases and J 2 bases, with 6 bases left between them. In nucleotides, the CDR3 is TGCGCCAGCAGCTTGGACGCGGCCTACAATGAGCAGTTCTTC. Translated: CASSLDAAYNEQFF.

This clonotype is medium-sized. The chain couples TRBV5-6 to TRBJ1-4; D unclear. Germline V gives CDR1 SGHDT, CDR2 YYEEEE. This CDR3 spans 13 amino acids. The V end lost 0 bases, the J end lost 8 bases, and 8 bases lay between the germline ends. The CDR3: CASSLVLDEKLFF. In nucleotides, the CDR3 is TGTGCCAGCAGCTTGGTTCTGGACGAAAAACTGTTTTTT.

The genes are TRBV20-1 and TRBJ2-3, with unresolved D. The length of the CDR3 is 12 residues. Germline V gives CDR1 DFQATT, CDR2 SNEGSKA (reference sequence). V was shortened by 3 bases and J by 1 base, with 5 bases between the two germline ends. The CDR3 DNA sequence: TGCAGTGCTAGCATCCGCACAGATACGCAGTATTTT. As protein: CSASIRTDTQYF.

The chain joins TRBV11-1 to TRBJ2-3, with 11 bases aligning to TRBD1. The V segment lost 5 bases and the J segment 1 base; nucleotides outside the gene matches: 14. The CDR3 consists of 19 residues. Germline V lookup: CDR1 SGHAT, CDR2 FQDESV (reference sequence). For the CDR3, the DNA is TGTGCCAGCAGCCCAATCCCCCAGAGGACAGGGGGCCGCACAGATACGCAGTATTTT. Its protein product is CASSPIPQRTGGRTDTQYF.

This sequence joins TRBV5-1 and TRBJ1-6; D is unclear. This CDR3 has 14 amino acids. Deletions cut 6 bases from V and 7 bases from J, with 14 bases between. Germline V lookup: CDR1 SGHRS, CDR2 YFSETQ. The CDR3 DNA is TGCGCCAGCAACCTTTTCTCGGGGAATTCACCCCTCCACTTT. Amino acid sequence: CASNLFSGNSPLHF.

In this sample, this clonotype turned up many times. This rearrangement joins TRBV10-2 to TRBJ2-1, with 12 positions matching TRBD2. Germline V gene data show CDR1 as WSHSY and CDR2 as SAAADI. Trimming removed 6 bases from V and 1 base from J; junction bases left unmatched: 1. The CDR3 extends over 15 amino acids. The CDR3 spells CASRLAGGSYNEQFF. As DNA, the CDR3 is TGCGCCAGCAGACTAGCGGGGGGTTCCTACAATGAGCAGTTCTTC.

The V and J genes are TRBV10-3 and TRBJ2-3, with D perhaps TRBD1 or TRBD2 (5 bases each). There are 14 residues in the CDR3. Germline lookup yields CDR1 ENHRY and CDR2 SYGVKD. V was trimmed by 7 bases and J by 0 bases, leaving 11 bases between them. DNA for the CDR3: TGTGCCATCAAGGGGACGGCTAGCACAGATACGCAGTATTTT. Encoded protein: CAIKGTASTDTQYF.

This clonotype occurred many times. The chain couples TRBV5-5 to TRBJ2-1; either TRBD1 or TRBD2 may fit D (5 bases each). V lost 2 bases, J lost 6 bases, and 12 bases lay in between. CDR1 is SGHKS, CDR2 YYEKEE, per germline (reference sequence). CDR3 size: 14 residues. CDR3 loop: CASSLVWGSNEQFF. The CDR3 bases are TGTGCCAGCAGCTTAGTTTGGGGGTCCAATGAGCAGTTCTTC.

DNA of the CDR3: TGTGTTACCATGCCGGGACTAGCGGGAGATTGGAGTCGCACCGGGGAGCTGTTTTTT. Translated: CVTMPGLAGDWSRTGELFF. V is TRBV3-1 and J is TRBJ2-2, with TRBD2 identical over 14 bases. Germline assignment: CDR1 LGHDT and CDR2 YNNKEL (reference sequence). This CDR3 has 19 residues.

J is TRBJ1-1 and V is TRBV7-3; TRBD1 might be the D (6 bases). Germline-derived CDR1 and CDR2 are SGHTA and FQGTGA. CDR3 length equals 13 residues. The V and J ends lost 5 bases and 4 bases respectively, with 11 bases between them. The DNA of the CDR3 is TGTGCCAGCAGCCATGGACAGACCACTGAAGCTTTCTTT. Translating it yields CASSHGQTTEAFF.

This chain connects TRBV7-3 to TRBJ2-1; D may be TRBD2 (6 bases). The ends were cut back, 6 bases at V and 7 bases at J, with 13 bases in the middle. Germline V gene lookup returns CDR1 SGHTA and CDR2 FQGTGA. The CDR3 is made up of 13 amino acids. This chain's CDR3 is CASSSGLMNEQFF. CDR3 in DNA: TGTGCCAGCAGTAGCGGCCTAATGAATGAGCAGTTCTTC.